Reported below is one T cell receptor (beta chain). Its specificity is unknown. Central memory, naive, regulatory and stem cell-like memory CD4+ cells were sorted by CD45RO/CCR7/CD25/CD127/CD95/CD27. All of the isolated RNA was reverse transcribed, so expressed TCRB transcripts were sequenced. The protocol was immunoSEQ multiplex PCR, while the TCRdb copy is restricted to in-frame clones and leaves out a portion. Of approximately 160,000 clones in the sample, more than 60% are singletons; the top ten hold nearly 0.09%. The entry originates in a study of beta chain features in type 1 diabetes. Turning to the study itself: When patients were set against healthy donors, age, gender and cell yields were similar. Study observations and caveats: A moderate, significant TCRB CDR3 shortening appeared in type 1 diabetes across four CD4+ subsets.

The sequence came from a man aged 30-40 years with type 1 diabetes. Sequencing used naive CD4+ T cells from blood.

In DNA form, the CDR3 reads TGTGCCAGCAGCCCGGGCGCGGGCTACACCTTC. Translation: CASSPGAGYTF. The rearrangement links TRBV7-9 to TRBJ1-2, with D unclear. This CDR3 has 11 residues. Trimming took 5 bases from V and 8 from J, leaving 9 bases between them. Germline V lookup: CDR1 SEHNR, CDR2 FQNEAQ (reference sequence).